The next 29 T cell receptor beta chains were all read from a single sample in a study of blood T cell repertoires in COVID-19. TCRdb's copy holds only in-frame clones and misses some; the assay was immunoSEQ multiplex PCR. The sample consists of roughly 300,000 clones, approximately 90% of them appearing once. The specimen was PBMCs or T cells enriched from blood (not recorded which). These receptors all stem from a man aged 30 to 39 who had recovered from COVID-19.

The rearrangement links TRBV11-3 to TRBJ1-1, with 9 bases that match TRBD1. After removal of 5 bases from V and 1 base from J, the junction contained 5 bases not matched to a gene. The length of the CDR3 is 15 residues. Germline CDR1 SGHNT, CDR2 YENEEA. CDR3 protein: CASSRRDRENTEAFF. CDR3 DNA sequence: TGTGCCAGCAGCAGACGGGACAGGGAGAACACTGAAGCTTTCTTT.

This chain links TRBV3-1 (or the pseudogene TRBV3-2) with TRBJ2-5, with TRBD2 identical over 11 bases. Per the germline V gene, CDR1 is LGHDT and CDR2 is YNNKEL (reference sequence). V dropped 5 bases and J dropped 4; count of bases not matched to a gene: 9. The CDR3 is made up of 16 amino acids. The CDR3 nucleotides read TGTGCCAGCAGCTGGGCCACTAGCGGGAGAGGAGAGACCCAGTACTTC. Translation: CASSWATSGRGETQYF.

This chain uses TRBV10-2 with TRBJ1-1, with TRBD1 as a possible D gene (5 bases). The ends were cut back, 2 bases at V and 4 bases at J, with 8 bases in the middle. This CDR3 is built from 13 residues. Germline V gives CDR1 WSHSY, CDR2 SAAADI. CDR3 sequence: CASSERGGTEAFF. DNA of the CDR3: TGCGCCAGCAGTGAGAGGGGTGGCACTGAAGCTTTCTTT.

The chain carries TRBV4-2 and TRBJ2-1; 11 positions match TRBD2. The CDR3 has 16 amino acids. CDR1 and CDR2 from the germline V gene are LGHNA and YNFKEQ. Trimming cost V 3 bases and J 4 bases; bases outside gene matches: 5. The CDR3 DNA is TGTGCCAGCAGCCAGTCCCTAGCGGGGGGATACAATGAGCAGTTCTTC. Amino acid sequence: CASSQSLAGGYNEQFF.

CDR3 sequence: CASSRQGGEKLFF. The CDR3 nucleotides are TGTGCCAGCAGCCGACAGGGCGGTGAAAAACTGTTTTTT. This rearrangement joins TRBV6-4 to TRBJ1-4; 7 nucleotides line up with TRBD1. The germline gives CDR1 MRHNA, CDR2 SNTAGT. V dropped 6 bases and J dropped 7; count of bases not matched to a gene: 5. This CDR3 is 13 amino acids long.

The chain combines TRBV6-5 with TRBJ2-7, with D hard to call. V was clipped by 2 bases and J by 7 bases, with 6 bases between them. The CDR3 covers 11 residues. Germline V CDR1 and CDR2: MNHEY, SVGAGI. CDR3 coding DNA: TGTGCCAGCAGTTACAAAACAGAGCAGTACTTC. Residues: CASSYKTEQYF.

For this clone: One junction end disagrees with the germline gene, perhaps due to a read error. This chain connects TRBV27 to TRBJ1-6, with TRBD1 matching 7 bases. Germline CDR1 is MNHEY and CDR2 is SMNVEV (reference sequence). The CDR3 covers 16 residues. The CDR3 DNA reads TGTGCCAGCAGTCCCCGGACAGGTTCCTTTAATTCACCCCTCCACTTT. Translated: CASSPRTGSFNSPLHF.

In its sample, this clone was seen a few times. CDR3 loop: CASSLGLPLEQFF. The DNA for the CDR3 is TGTGCCAGCAGTTTAGGGCTCCCTCTGGAGCAGTTCTTC. V gene TRBV27 combines with J gene TRBJ2-1, with unresolved D. There are 13 residues in the CDR3. The germline CDR1 and CDR2 sequences are MNHEY and SMNVEV (reference sequence). The germline V and J ends were trimmed by 2 bases and 10 bases, with 12 bases remaining between them.

CDR3 DNA: TGTGCCAGCATGGGCGGGAGGGCCAAAAATGAGCAGTTCTTC. This gives the protein CASMGGRAKNEQFF. The chain uses TRBV6-5 and TRBJ2-1, with TRBD2 identical over 9 bases. The CDR3 is made up of 14 amino acids. Per germline, CDR1 MNHEY and CDR2 SVGAGI. J was trimmed by 7 bases and V by 7 bases; bases with no gene match: 8.

The genes are TRBV7-2 and TRBJ2-7; D is perhaps TRBD2 (6 bases). CDR1 and CDR2 from the germline V gene are SGHTA and FQGNSA. CDR3 length equals 14 residues. The germline V and J ends were trimmed by 3 bases and 6 bases, with 15 bases remaining between them. CDR3 region: CASSLEGRRTEQYF. The CDR3 DNA is TGTGCCAGCAGCTTGGAGGGACGAAGAACCGAGCAGTACTTC.

The V gene is TRBV3-1 (or the pseudogene TRBV3-2), the J gene TRBJ1-5; D remains unclear. CDR3 length: 14 amino acids. Germline V gene lookup returns CDR1 LGHDT and CDR2 YNNKEL (reference sequence). Trimming stripped 1 base from V and 0 bases from J, with 4 bases between. CDR3 sequence: CASSQAYSNQPQHF. DNA of the CDR3: TGTGCCAGCAGCCAAGCCTATAGCAATCAGCCCCAGCATTTT.

The CDR3, as DNA: TGTGCCAGCAGCGTAGCGGGACAGGTAGCCCAAGAGACCCAGTACTTC. Amino acids: CASSVAGQVAQETQYF. The V call is TRBV9, the J call TRBJ2-5, with 8 nucleotides matching TRBD1. From germline, CDR1 is SGDLS and CDR2 YYNGEE. The CDR3 loop spans 16 amino acids. With V trimmed by 0 bases and J by 1 base, 5 bases remained unmatched.

The chain joins TRBV29-1 to TRBJ1-2, with a weak D call TRBD1 (6 bases). Germline V gene lookup returns CDR1 SQVTM and CDR2 ANQGSEA. This CDR3 is 13 amino acids long. The CDR3 loop is CTTSRQAPYGYTF. DNA for the CDR3: TGCACCACATCAAGACAGGCCCCATATGGCTACACCTTC.

The rearrangement joins TRBV30 to TRBJ2-7, with a weak D call TRBD1 (5 bases). The V end was cut by 5 bases, the J end by 0 bases, with 11 bases between. Germline CDR1 GTSNPN, CDR2 SVGIG (reference sequence). CDR3 length: 13 residues. CDR3 residues: CAWGMGLSYEQYF. In nucleotides, the CDR3 is TGTGCCTGGGGGATGGGGCTCTCCTACGAGCAGTACTTC. Complete variable domain (other parts from reference TRBV30 and TRBJ2-7): SQTIHQWPATLVQPVGSPLSLECTVEGTSNPNLYWYRQAAGRGLQLLFYSVGIGQISSEVPQNLSASRPQDRQFILSSKKLLLSDSGFYLCAWGMGLSYEQYFGPGTRLTVT.

This clone was counted between two and nine times. The chain combines TRBV5-1 with TRBJ1-6; 9 bases fit TRBD1. From germline, CDR1 is SGHRS and CDR2 YFSETQ. The V and J ends lost 3 bases and 9 bases, in that order; junction bases with no gene match: 7. The CDR3 has 15 residues. CDR3 protein: CASSWTGERGSPLHF. The CDR3 DNA follows: TGCGCCAGCAGCTGGACAGGGGAAAGAGGTTCACCCCTCCACTTT. Using reference TRBV5-1 and TRBJ1-6 for the parts outside the CDR3, the full variable domain is KAGVTQTPRYLIKTRGQQVTLSCSPISGHRSVSWYQQTPGQGLQFLFEYFSETQRNKGNFPGRFSGRQFSNSRSEMNVSTLELGDSALYLCASSWTGERGSPLHFGNGTRLTVT.

The chain combines TRBV5-4 with TRBJ2-1; TRBD2 is a possible D gene (6 bases). Trimming took 3 bases from V and 8 from J, leaving 15 bases between them. The germline V gene has CDR1 SGHNT and CDR2 YYREEE (reference sequence). The CDR3 has 14 amino acids. The CDR3 here is CASSSPGLQDEQFF. In nucleotides, the CDR3 is TGTGCCAGCAGCTCACCGGGACTGCAGGATGAGCAGTTCTTC.

The rearrangement links TRBV19 to TRBJ1-3; 7 bases map to TRBD1. The CDR3 sequence is 19 residues long. After removal of 4 bases from V and 0 bases from J, the junction contained 15 bases not matched to a gene. Per germline, CDR1 LNHDA and CDR2 SQIVND (reference sequence). The CDR3 loop reads CASSKNAGTEFLSGNTIYF. CDR3 coding DNA: TGTGCCAGTAGTAAGAACGCCGGGACAGAGTTCCTCTCTGGAAACACCATATATTTT.

The chain couples TRBV18 to TRBJ1-1; TRBD1 agrees at 12 bases. The CDR3 spans 15 residues. The V segment lost 4 bases and the J segment 2 bases; nucleotides outside the gene matches: 2. The germline gives CDR1 KGHSH, CDR2 LQKENI. The CDR3 reads CASSLGQGANTEAFF. Here the CDR3 DNA reads TGTGCCAGCTCACTGGGACAGGGGGCCAACACTGAAGCTTTCTTT. Filled out from reference TRBV18 and TRBJ1-1, the complete variable domain reads NAGVMQNPRHLVRRRGQEARLRCSPMKGHSHVYWYRQLPEEGLKFMVYLQKENIIDESGMPKERFSAEFPKEGPSILRIQQVVRGDSAAYFCASSLGQGANTEAFFGQGTRLTVV.

The chain links TRBV14 to TRBJ1-5; D is unclear. Germline lookup yields CDR1 SGHDN and CDR2 FVKESK. With 4 bases removed from V and 7 bases from J, the gap between germline ends came to 11 bases. This CDR3 is 13 amino acids long. The CDR3 region has the DNA TGTGCCAGCAGCCTCCAACGGGGACAGCCCCAGCATTTT. Its protein product is CASSLQRGQPQHF.

This clone appeared a few times. The chain is built from TRBV18 and TRBJ1-4; D possibly corresponds to TRBD1 (5 bases). This CDR3 is 16 amino acids long. Germline V gene lookup returns CDR1 KGHSH and CDR2 LQKENI. Trimming left V 0 bases short and J 6 bases short, with 14 bases between. CDR3: CASSPPVQGSHEKLFF. CDR3 bases: TGTGCCAGCTCACCACCGGTTCAGGGATCTCATGAAAAACTGTTTTTT.

The rearrangement links TRBV14 to TRBJ1-1; tentatively, D is TRBD1 (5 bases). Germline CDR1 reads SGHDN; CDR2 reads FVKESK. The CDR3 is 15 amino acids. Trimming left V 4 bases short and J 1 base short, with 13 bases between. This chain's CDR3 is CASSRRLGPNTEAFF. CDR3 in DNA: TGTGCCAGCAGCCGCCGCTTGGGGCCGAACACTGAAGCTTTCTTT. The full variable domain, rest sourced from reference TRBV14 and TRBJ1-1, is EAGVTQFPSHSVIEKGQTVTLRCDPISGHDNLYWYRRVMGKEIKFLLHFVKESKQDESGMPNNRFLAERTGGTYSTLKVQPAELEDSGVYFCASSRRLGPNTEAFFGQGTRLTVV.

J is TRBJ2-7 and V is TRBV20-1; tentative D call: TRBD2 (5 bases). Germline CDR1 is DFQATT and CDR2 is SNEGSKA (reference sequence). This CDR3 has 17 amino acids. Trimming stripped 3 bases from V and 0 bases from J, with 21 bases between. Written as DNA, the CDR3 is TGCAGTGCTAGTTGGCGGGCCTTACTTAAACTCTCCTACGAGCAGTACTTC. This codes for CSASWRALLKLSYEQYF.

The chain joins TRBV11-3 to TRBJ2-7, with D perhaps TRBD2 (5 bases). The CDR3 is 13 residues long. The V gene lost 4 bases and the J gene lost 3 bases, with 10 bases spanning the gap. Germline lookup yields CDR1 SGHNT and CDR2 YENEEA. The CDR3 is CASSSTSRYEQYF. DNA of the CDR3: TGTGCCAGCAGCTCTACTAGTCGCTACGAGCAGTACTTC. Filled out from reference TRBV11-3 and TRBJ2-7, the complete variable domain reads EAGVVQSPRYKIIEKKQPVAFWCNPISGHNTLYWYLQNLGQGPELLIRYENEEAVDDSQLPKDRFSAERLKGVDSTLKIQPAELGDSAVYLCASSSTSRYEQYFGPGTRLTVT.

The rearrangement links TRBV6-5 to TRBJ1-6; D is possibly TRBD1 (6 bases). Germline CDR1 and CDR2: MNHEY and SVGAGI. V was shortened by 5 bases and J by 10 bases, with 15 bases between the two germline ends. The CDR3 contains 14 residues. The CDR3, as DNA: TGTGCCAGCAGTCTCCGGGGAAGGGGGTCACCCCTCCACTTT. Translation: CASSLRGRGSPLHF.

This sequence joins TRBV10-2 and TRBJ2-7, with D hard to call. Trimming took off 8 bases at V and 0 bases at J, with 8 bases between the two ends. Germline values: CDR1 WSHSY, CDR2 SAAADI. CDR3 length: 12 residues. CDR3 bases: TGCGCCAGCTCCCAGGTCTCCTACGAGCAGTACTTC. Translated: CASSQVSYEQYF.

This clone was counted a single time. The chain recombines TRBV19 with TRBJ1-1; 7 bases agree with TRBD1. V lost 1 base to trimming and J lost 0 bases; unmatched junction nucleotides: 2. Germline V gene lookup returns CDR1 LNHDA and CDR2 SQIVND (reference sequence). The CDR3 is 15 amino acids. The CDR3 sequence is CASSIGDRMNTEAFF. The CDR3 bases are TGTGCCAGTAGTATAGGGGACAGAATGAACACTGAAGCTTTCTTT.

This sequence joins TRBV11-2 and TRBJ2-1; no firm D call. Deletions cut 3 bases from V and 14 bases from J, with 17 bases between. Germline lookup yields CDR1 SGHAT and CDR2 FQNNGV. CDR3 length: 13 amino acids. CDR3: CASSLAPRPPEFF. Written as DNA, the CDR3 is TGTGCCAGCAGCTTGGCCCCCAGGCCCCCTGAGTTCTTC.

This clone was detected a few times. The genes are TRBV19 and TRBJ2-2; TRBD1 matches at 12 bases. The V and J ends lost 5 bases and 7 bases, in that order; junction bases with no gene match: 2. CDR3 length: 14 amino acids. Germline-derived CDR1 and CDR2 are LNHDA and SQIVND (reference sequence). Here the CDR3 reads CASSGDRGRGELFF. CDR3 coding DNA: TGTGCCAGTAGTGGGGACAGGGGGCGCGGGGAGCTGTTTTTT.

The chain uses TRBV11-2 and TRBJ1-6; 7 bases line up with TRBD1. V dropped 5 bases and J dropped 8; count of bases not matched to a gene: 3. Per germline, CDR1 SGHAT and CDR2 FQNNGV. The CDR3 is 13 residues long. CDR3 nucleotide sequence: TGTGCCAGCAGCCGGGACAGTTATTCACCCCTCCACTTT. Protein product: CASSRDSYSPLHF.